Following are 18 T cell receptor beta chains from one sample sequenced in a study of cytomegalovirus exposure and HLA in healthy donors. The PCR ran on 60 Vbeta and 13 Jbeta primers. Data came from immunoSEQ multiplex PCR; TCRdb stores just in-frame clones and leaves some out. The repertoire holds about 98,000 clones, under 75% seen once, with 2% to 2.5% in the top ten. Input material: PBMCs. These receptors all stem from a man aged 45 to 65 in good health and CMV-seronegative.

CDR3 nucleotides: TGTGCCAGCAACACTTTTAGCGGGAGGCAAGAGACCCAGTACTTC. This sequence encodes CASNTFSGRQETQYF. The V and J genes are TRBV7-2 and TRBJ2-5; 10 bases fit TRBD2. J gave up 2 bases and V 7 bases, and 7 bases lay outside the gene matches. The CDR3 has 15 residues. CDR1 SGHTA and CDR2 FQGNSA come from the germline V gene.

The gene calls are TRBV4-3 and TRBJ2-1; TRBD1 agrees at 8 bases. The CDR3 is 16 residues long. After removal of 7 bases from V and 7 bases from J, the junction contained 15 bases not matched to a gene. Germline assignment: CDR1 LGHNA and CDR2 YSLEER. CDR3 DNA: TGCGCCAGCAACCAGGACAGGGATCTTCAGGTGAATGAGCAGTTCTTC. It is translated as CASNQDRDLQVNEQFF.

The rearrangement joins TRBV27 to TRBJ2-7; TRBD2 agrees at 12 bases. Germline V gene sequence: CDR1 MNHEY, CDR2 SMNVEV (reference sequence). J gave up 5 bases and V 5 bases, and 4 bases lay outside the gene matches. The CDR3 sequence is 14 residues long. The CDR3 bases are TGTGCCAGCAGTCAGACTAGCGGGAGACACGAGCAGTACTTC. Translating it yields CASSQTSGRHEQYF.

The rearrangement uses TRBV28 and TRBJ2-6; D is uncertain. Between the trimmed V and J ends, which lost 8 bases and 1 base, there was a span of 6 bases. CDR1 is MDHEN, CDR2 SYDVKM, per germline. CDR3 size: 13 residues. The CDR3 spells CASRYSGANVLTF. CDR3 nucleotide sequence: TGTGCCAGCCGCTATTCTGGGGCCAACGTCCTGACTTTC.

The DNA of the CDR3 is TGTGCCAGCAGCTTACTCCTTGGACAGGGGGGAAATGAGCAGTTCTTC. Its translation is CASSLLLGQGGNEQFF. J is TRBJ2-1 and V is TRBV7-9; 10 positions match TRBD1. In germline, CDR1 is SEHNR, CDR2 FQNEAQ (reference sequence). This CDR3 contains 16 residues. The ends lost 2 bases at V and 7 bases at J; junction bases unmatched: 8.

In DNA form, the CDR3 reads TGTGCCTGGAGCTACCTGCAAACAGGGTTAGGCTATGGCTACACCTTC. It specifies CAWSYLQTGLGYGYTF. The rearrangement links TRBV30 to TRBJ1-2, with D tentatively TRBD1 (6 bases). The CDR3 loop spans 16 amino acids. The V end was cut by 3 bases, the J end by 4 bases, with 21 bases between. Germline V lookup: CDR1 GTSNPN, CDR2 SVGIG (reference sequence).

V usage is TRBV7-2 and J usage is TRBJ1-2; D possibly corresponds to TRBD1 (5 bases). The CDR3 sequence is 14 residues long. Germline CDR1 is SGHTA and CDR2 is FQGNSA. Trimming removed 2 bases from V and 2 bases from J, with 9 bases in between. The CDR3 sequence: CASSLFPGNYGYTF. CDR3 coding DNA: TGTGCCAGCAGCTTATTTCCAGGGAACTATGGCTACACCTTC.

V is TRBV10-3 and J is TRBJ2-2, with D possibly being TRBD2 (5 bases). This CDR3 is built from 14 residues. Germline assignment: CDR1 ENHRY and CDR2 SYGVKD. V dropped 5 bases and J dropped 0 bases, with 7 bases sitting between them. The CDR3 reads CAISLGANTGELFF. The CDR3 DNA follows: TGTGCCATCAGTCTGGGAGCGAACACCGGGGAGCTGTTTTTT.

The chain employs TRBV18 and TRBJ1-2, with D perhaps matching TRBD1 (5 bases). The CDR3 has 16 residues. Germline values: CDR1 KGHSH, CDR2 LQKENI. The V and J ends lost 0 bases and 6 bases respectively, with 17 bases between them. CDR3 bases: TGTGCCAGCTCACCACCGAGCCAGGGCCCTTTTGATGGCTACACCTTC. Translating it yields CASSPPSQGPFDGYTF.

The chain employs TRBV5-1 and TRBJ2-1, with 15 positions matching TRBD2. The length of the CDR3 is 16 residues. Germline CDR1 is SGHRS and CDR2 is YFSETQ. The junction had 4 bases not matched to a gene; V was cut back by 4 bases and J by 5 bases. CDR3 in amino acids: CASSGGTSGRHNEQFF. CDR3 nucleotides: TGCGCCAGCAGCGGAGGGACTAGCGGGAGGCACAATGAGCAGTTCTTC.

The rearrangement links TRBV6-1 to TRBJ1-2; TRBD1 matches 8 bases. The V gene's germline CDR1 is MNHNS and CDR2 SASEGT. With V trimmed by 6 bases and J by 3 bases, 3 bases remained unmatched. CDR3 length equals 13 residues. The CDR3 loop is CASRVTGDYGYTF. In DNA form, the CDR3 reads TGTGCCAGCAGGGTGACAGGGGACTATGGCTACACCTTC.

This sequence joins TRBV11-2 and TRBJ2-3; TRBD1 aligns across 10 bases. Trimming at V came to 6 bases and at J to 4 bases, leaving 4 bases not matched to a gene. The CDR3 is made up of 14 amino acids. Germline values: CDR1 SGHAT, CDR2 FQNNGV. Here the CDR3 DNA reads TGTGCCAGCAGGGGGACAGGGGCACCAGATACGCAGTATTTT. Protein sequence: CASRGTGAPDTQYF.

This chain uses TRBV4-2 with TRBJ1-5, with D perhaps TRBD1 (6 bases). This CDR3 is built from 16 residues. The ends were cut back, 5 bases at V and 2 bases at J, with 16 bases in the middle. Germline CDR1 and CDR2: LGHNA and YNFKEQ. This chain's CDR3 is CASSTHEAGGNQPQHF. CDR3 nucleotide sequence: TGTGCCAGCAGCACTCACGAGGCAGGGGGCAATCAGCCCCAGCATTTT.

The sample holds a few counts of this clone. The rearrangement joins TRBV18 to TRBJ1-1; D is possibly TRBD1 (6 bases). Trimming stripped 5 bases from V and 8 bases from J, with 12 bases between. This CDR3 spans 12 amino acids. Per the germline V gene, CDR1 is KGHSH and CDR2 is LQKENI. The CDR3 DNA reads TGTGCCAGCTCAAGACAGGAACAAGAAGCTTTCTTT. It specifies CASSRQEQEAFF.

This chain links TRBV7-9 with TRBJ2-5; weak D call: TRBD1 (6 bases). The DNA matches TRBJ2-7 better at its end, which makes the J call doubtful. This CDR3 contains 15 residues. Germline V gene sequence: CDR1 SEHNR, CDR2 FQNEAQ (reference sequence). In DNA form, the CDR3 reads TGTGCCAGCAGCCTGGTCAACGCAGGGGCCTACGAGCAGTACTTC. Translated: CASSLVNAGAYEQYF.

The chain employs TRBV18 and TRBJ1-3; D uncertain. The CDR3 is 14 residues long. The ends were cut back, 2 bases at V and 6 bases at J, with 11 bases in the middle. Germline V gene sequence: CDR1 KGHSH, CDR2 LQKENI. CDR3 loop: CASSPAARPNTIYF. DNA for the CDR3: TGTGCCAGCTCACCAGCGGCCCGACCAAACACCATATATTTT.

This clone occurred a few times. The chain couples TRBV13 to TRBJ1-2; 9 bases align to TRBD1. The CDR3 covers 15 residues. Trimming cost V 5 bases and J 4 bases; bases outside gene matches: 8. CDR1 and CDR2 (germline): PRHDT, FYEKMQ (reference sequence). The CDR3 loop is CASSVTGGDGYGYTF. CDR3 coding DNA: TGTGCCAGCAGCGTTACAGGGGGCGACGGCTATGGCTACACCTTC.

The chain uses TRBV5-1 and TRBJ2-1; 11 bases match TRBD2. This CDR3 comprises 15 residues. V shed 6 bases, J shed 7 bases, and the junction held 9 bases outside the gene matches. Germline CDR1 SGHRS, CDR2 YFSETQ. This chain's CDR3 is CASTETSGITNEQFF. DNA of the CDR3: TGCGCCAGCACGGAGACTAGCGGGATTACTAATGAGCAGTTCTTC. The whole variable domain, remainder taken from reference TRBV5-1 and TRBJ2-1, is KAGVTQTPRYLIKTRGQQVTLSCSPISGHRSVSWYQQTPGQGLQFLFEYFSETQRNKGNFPGRFSGRQFSNSRSEMNVSTLELGDSALYLCASTETSGITNEQFFGPGTRLTVL.